These 17 T cell receptor beta chains came from one sample sequenced in a study of T cells in women clearing cervical HPV infection. Profiling relied on immunoSEQ multiplex PCR, and the TCRdb table lists in-frame clones only, not all of them. In total, the table holds 27,000 or so clones. Material: blood buffy coat. These receptors all stem from a woman aged 18-69 years with a cervical HPV16 infection that either progressed to CIN3+ or cleared (not recorded which).

Details on this clone: The CDR3 end lies 3 residues beyond the end of the read and is filled in from the germline J gene. J is TRBJ2-3 and V is TRBV20-1, with D possibly being TRBD2 (5 bases). CDR1 and CDR2 from the germline V gene are DFQATT and SNEGSKA (reference sequence). CDR3 length equals 13 residues. V dropped 6 bases and J dropped 1 base, with 11 bases sitting between them. Partial CDR3 DNA: TGCAGTGCCCCTGGGCGGGGCACAGATACG. This encodes CSAPGRGTDT. From start to end, the CDR3 is CSAPGRGTDTQYF.

Note on this clone: The sequence runs out 3 residues before the end of the CDR3; the remainder is reconstructed from the germline J gene. V gene TRBV10-3 combines with J gene TRBJ2-3, with D perhaps matching TRBD1 (6 bases). The CDR3 length is 17 residues. Germline CDR1 reads ENHRY; CDR2 reads SYGVKD. V dropped 3 bases and J dropped 1 base, with 17 bases sitting between them. The chain's CDR3 is CAISDPSKTGRTDTQYF. The sequenced part of the CDR3 DNA is TGTGCCATCAGTGACCCGTCAAAAACAGGGCGCACAGATACG.

As regards this clone: The observed sequence ends 3 residues before the CDR3 terminus, with the missing tail filled in from the germline J gene. The chain combines TRBV23-1 with TRBJ2-3; D is undetermined. TRBV23-1 is filed as an ORF, its function uncertain. The CDR3 is 13 amino acids. V was cut by 8 bases and J by 0 bases, with 9 bases left in between. The CDR3 reads CASLLRSTDTQYF. The sequenced part of the CDR3 DNA is TGCGCCAGCCTCCTCCGGAGCACAGATACG.

Note on this clone: The read halts 3 residues ahead of the CDR3 end, with the missing end drawn from the germline J gene. The J gene is TRBJ2-5, the V gene TRBV18; perhaps TRBD2 as D (6 bases). This CDR3 is 13 amino acids long. Germline V gene sequence: CDR1 KGHSH, CDR2 LQKENI. The germline V and J ends were trimmed by 6 bases and 3 bases, with 11 bases remaining between them. CDR3 bases read: TGTGCCAGCTCCCCGGGACTCGAAGAGACC. Its protein is CASSPGLEET. The entire CDR3 protein is CASSPGLEETQYF.

Of note for this clone: From the germline J gene comes the end of the CDR3, since the read stops 3 residues before it. The chain employs TRBV12-3 or TRBV12-4 and TRBJ2-2; 8 bases agree with TRBD1. The CDR3 loop spans 14 amino acids. V lost 3 bases to trimming and J lost 6 bases; unmatched junction nucleotides: 3. The sequenced part of the CDR3 DNA is TGTGCCAGCAGTTTCGACAGGGGCCCCGGGGAG. This codes for CASSFDRGPGE. The full CDR3 is CASSFDRGPGELFF.

Points on this clone: The CDR3 end is not reached by the read, which stops 3 residues before it; the germline J gene fills it in. This chain connects TRBV27 to TRBJ2-1, with 12 bases aligning to TRBD2. V shed 6 bases, J shed 9 bases, and the junction held 6 bases outside the gene matches. The CDR3 spans 14 residues. Germline-derived CDR1 and CDR2 are MNHEY and SMNVEV (reference sequence). CDR3 DNA (partial): TGTGCCAGCAGGACTAGCGGGAGTATCGGTGAG. This translates into CASRTSGSIGE. The CDR3, in full, reads CASRTSGSIGEQFF.

Concerning this clone itself: The read comes to an end 3 residues before the CDR3 does, leaving the germline J gene to fill in the end. The genes are TRBV7-9 and TRBJ2-2, with 10 bases identical to TRBD1. The V and J ends lost 5 bases and 4 bases, in that order; junction bases with no gene match: 4. The CDR3 has 15 residues. Germline V gene data show CDR1 as SEHNR and CDR2 as FQNEAQ (reference sequence). The CDR3 here is CASSVWTGGTGELFF. The sequenced part of the CDR3 DNA is TGTGCCAGCAGCGTCTGGACAGGGGGCACCGGGGAG.

Notes on this clone: The observed sequence ends 3 residues before the CDR3 terminus, with the missing tail filled in from the germline J gene. The chain carries TRBV7-9 and TRBJ1-2; D possibly corresponds to TRBD1 (5 bases). The CDR3 loop spans 14 amino acids. The germline CDR1 and CDR2 sequences are SEHNR and FQNEAQ (reference sequence). The sequenced part of the CDR3 DNA is TGTGCCAGCAGCTTAGTCGCAGGGAGTACGGGC. This translates into CASSLVAGSTG. The whole CDR3 reads CASSLVAGSTGYTF.

With respect to this clone: Coverage ceases 3 residues before the CDR3 finishes, and the germline J gene fills in the end. This chain joins TRBV28 and TRBJ2-5; D perhaps matches TRBD1 (6 bases). V lost 3 bases, J lost 0 bases, and 14 bases lay in between. Germline lookup yields CDR1 MDHEN and CDR2 SYDVKM. The CDR3 runs to 16 residues. The sequenced CDR3 bases are TGTGCCAGCAGTTTCAGGGGAGCCCAGTACCAAGAGACC. Translating gives CASSFRGAQYQET. From start to end, the CDR3 is CASSFRGAQYQETQYF.

On this clone itself: Read coverage stops 3 residues before the CDR3 terminus; the germline J gene supplies the remainder. The V call is TRBV5-4, the J call TRBJ2-1, with D tentatively TRBD1 (5 bases). The CDR3 sequence is 15 residues long. In germline, CDR1 is SGHNT, CDR2 YYREEE (reference sequence). V lost 2 bases and J lost 7, with 16 bases in between. CDR3 protein: CASSFPGVRTNEQFF. CDR3 DNA (partial): TGTGCCAGCAGCTTCCCCGGAGTAAGGACAAATGAG. The full variable domain, in which reference TRBV5-4 and TRBJ2-1 provide the parts outside the CDR3, is ETGVTQSPTHLIKTRGQQVTLRCSSQSGHNTVSWYQQALGQGPQFIFQYYREEENGRGNFPPRFSGLQFPNYSSELNVNALELDDSALYLCASSFPGVRTNEQFFGPGTRLTVL.

About this clone: The read terminates 3 residues ahead of where the CDR3 ends, so the germline J gene completes it. The rearrangement joins TRBV18 to TRBJ2-4, with 7 bases fitting TRBD1. The germline V gene has CDR1 KGHSH and CDR2 LQKENI. This CDR3 region has 14 residues. CDR3 DNA (partial): TGTGCCAGCTCGCCGACAGGGAAAGACTATGGT. Encoded protein: CASSPTGKDYG. The entire CDR3 protein is CASSPTGKDYGQYF.

Concerning this clone itself: The CDR3 goes on 3 residues after the read ends, and that part is filled in from the germline J gene. The V and J genes are TRBV7-6 and TRBJ2-3; tentatively, D is TRBD1 or TRBD2 (5 bases each). There are 17 residues in the CDR3. CDR1 and CDR2 (germline): SGHVS, FNYEAQ. Trimming took off 5 bases at V and 5 bases at J, with 23 bases between the two ends. The CDR3 DNA, read in part, is TGTGCCAGCAGCCTCGCAGAGGGGCAAAGGCCCGGAGATACG. Its translation is CASSLAEGQRPGDT. The full CDR3 reads CASSLAEGQRPGDTQYF.

A note on this clone: Read data end 3 residues before the CDR3 end; the end is taken from the germline J gene. The chain recombines TRBV18 with TRBJ2-1, with 9 bases that match TRBD2. V shed 6 bases, J shed 3 bases, and the junction held 6 bases outside the gene matches. This CDR3 comprises 15 residues. Germline lookup yields CDR1 KGHSH and CDR2 LQKENI. CDR3 loop: CASSQSSGDYNEQFF. CDR3 DNA (partial): TGTGCCAGCTCGCAATCTAGCGGGGACTACAATGAG.

Regarding this clone: The sequenced fragment ends 3 residues before the CDR3 boundary, so the rest is inferred from the germline J gene. The J gene is TRBJ2-3, the V gene TRBV18; TRBD1 agrees at 9 bases. Germline assignment: CDR1 KGHSH and CDR2 LQKENI. This CDR3 region has 15 residues. The part of the CDR3 DNA that was read is TGTGCCAGCTCGACCGGGACAGGGTATTCTCAGCCG. Translated, it gives CASSTGTGYSQP. The full-length CDR3 reads as CASSTGTGYSQPQYF.

In regard to this clone: The read falls 3 residues short of the CDR3 end, and the missing part is taken from the germline J gene. This rearrangement joins TRBV7-2 to TRBJ2-3; D is unresolved. Germline V gene lookup returns CDR1 SGHTA and CDR2 FQGNSA. There are 15 residues in the CDR3. The part of the CDR3 DNA that was read is TGTGCCAGCAGCTCCAGGTGGGCTTCCAATCAGCCG. This translates into CASSSRWASNQP. The whole CDR3 reads CASSSRWASNQPQYF.

As for this clone: The read ends 3 residues shy of where the CDR3 ends; the end is completed using the germline J gene. The chain links TRBV12-3 or TRBV12-4 to TRBJ1-2; the D gene is possibly TRBD1 (6 bases). CDR3 length equals 14 residues. Trimming removed 7 bases from V and 0 bases from J, with 12 bases in between. The part of the CDR3 DNA that was read is TGTGCCAGCACCAAACAGGGAACTAACTATGGC. It translates to CASTKQGTNYG. The full CDR3 protein reads CASTKQGTNYGYTF.

Comments on this clone: Read sequence stops 3 residues before the CDR3 end, and the germline J gene provides the missing end. This sequence joins TRBV6-1 and TRBJ2-7; 8 bases map to TRBD1. V trimming: 4 bases; J trimming: 5 bases; junction bases outside the gene matches: 10. This CDR3 comprises 15 residues. Germline CDR1 MNHNS, CDR2 SASEGT. The covered CDR3 bases are TGTGCCAGCAGTGGACCGGGACAGGTGACCCACGAG. As protein: CASSGPGQVTHE. In full, the CDR3 is CASSGPGQVTHEQYF.